This T cell receptor beta chain was recorded in a study of beta chain features in type 1 diabetes (dated by TCRdb to the late 2010s). Looking at the study overall: Patients and healthy donors did not differ in mean age, gender distribution, total cell number or subset yield. Whereas all 30 or so donors provided naive and central memory subsets, regulatory and stem cell-like memory subsets were isolated from just 8 patients and about 8 healthy donors. Across all samples, 107,917,701 sorted cells were examined, and cell number per subset correlated strongly with RNA yield. In the study, TCRB repertoires of sorted circulating CD4+ T cell subsets from recently diagnosed type 1 diabetes patients were compared with those of matched healthy donors.

The entire isolated RNA was reverse transcribed using the High Capacity cDNA Reverse Transcription Kit, and thus expressed TCRB transcripts were sequenced. Deep immunoSEQ sequencing was applied to naive, central memory and regulatory T cell samples, giving an average of about 3.57 million total reads per sample. Sorted cells were lysed in RLT buffer, and RNA was extracted using DNase-treated RNeasy Micro or Mini kits according to cell number. To prevent cross-contamination, each cell subset was processed individually, whereas patient and healthy donor samples were processed jointly. The immunoSEQ multiplex PCR was used to amplify TCRB sequences from cDNA, yielding 87-bp fragments that span the CDR3 region. Amplicons were sequenced on the Illumina HiSeq platform. Per the source publication's procedure: PCR bias was computationally corrected using synthetic template baselines, reads within Hamming distance 2 were collapsed, and singletons that could not be merged were discarded. Reads were aligned against IMGT so that V, D and J genes, CDR3 length and insertions or deletions at six rearrangement sites could be assigned. Within each subset, clonotype counts were normalized to sorted cell number, after which true diversity and Gini coefficients were computed with the tcR R package. Repertoire sharing was quantified using the overlap coefficient calculated on TCRB nucleotide sequences. Out-of-frame TCRB sequences from naive cells were analyzed as a proxy for the pre-selection repertoire. The immuneACCESS repertoire file appears here via TCRdb, limited to in-frame rearrangements. These files lack a portion of the clones; in checked studies, under half of the deficit traces to unresolved V genes, and the cause of the others is not known. V, J and clone size were drawn from that table, and D and trimming were deduced from the DNA. This sample holds about 660,000 clones; over 11% were observed only once. Less than 0.04% of the sample is held by the ten biggest clonotypes.

Each donor gave one peripheral blood draw, approximately 110 mL on average, collected into heparinised tubes. A BD FACSAria II and a panel including CD45RO, CCR7, CD25, CD127, CD95 and CD27 were used to sort naive, central memory, regulatory and stem cell-like memory CD4+ T cells. Purity was above 98% for every sorted population. PBMCs were separated immediately by Lymphoprep density gradient centrifugation and were stained directly, without being cultured. So that batch effects would be minimized, each experiment stained and sorted samples in pairs, pairing one healthy donor with one patient. Remarks on this clone: Its recognized antigen is unknown. Within one base of it there is no much larger clone, and no base qualities were kept.

The full study reports these points: Naive, central memory and regulatory TCRB repertoires appeared to be more similar among patients than among healthy donors. In all four CD4+ subsets, TCRB CDR3 length was moderately but significantly shorter in type 1 diabetes patients. Only small numbers of individuals were included in the HLA sub-analyses, which left unresolved whether HLA type had any influence on TCRB rearrangement. At VDJ recombination sites, patients with type 1 diabetes made fewer insertions and deleted more nucleotides, a pattern implying thymic rearrangement abnormalities. PCR might favor shorter templates, but patient and control samples were amplified and corrected together, so any skew would affect both groups equally. Because cDNA was sequenced instead of genomic DNA, activated cells with high expression could be over-represented, although the groups did not differ in activation or CD3 levels.

The sequence was obtained from a man aged 18-30 years with type 1 diabetes. Sequencing was carried out using naive CD4+ T cells from blood. Sample cell subset or site, as interpreted from the label and publication: true naive CD4+ T cells.

The CDR3 sequence is CASSVYGGEPFF. DNA sequence: TGTGCCAGCAGCGTTTATGGGGGGGAGCCTTTCTTT. The chain joins TRBV7-2 to TRBJ1-1; tentative D gene TRBD1, with 5 bases matching. The germline V gene specifies SGHTA as CDR1 and FQGNSA as CDR2. The CDR3 has 12 amino acids, counting the end cysteine and phenylalanine. Only the CDR3 region is kept as DNA, spanning 36 bases read in frame from base 1. The junction carries 16 bases between V and J, which are trimmed by 5 bases and 12 bases respectively.